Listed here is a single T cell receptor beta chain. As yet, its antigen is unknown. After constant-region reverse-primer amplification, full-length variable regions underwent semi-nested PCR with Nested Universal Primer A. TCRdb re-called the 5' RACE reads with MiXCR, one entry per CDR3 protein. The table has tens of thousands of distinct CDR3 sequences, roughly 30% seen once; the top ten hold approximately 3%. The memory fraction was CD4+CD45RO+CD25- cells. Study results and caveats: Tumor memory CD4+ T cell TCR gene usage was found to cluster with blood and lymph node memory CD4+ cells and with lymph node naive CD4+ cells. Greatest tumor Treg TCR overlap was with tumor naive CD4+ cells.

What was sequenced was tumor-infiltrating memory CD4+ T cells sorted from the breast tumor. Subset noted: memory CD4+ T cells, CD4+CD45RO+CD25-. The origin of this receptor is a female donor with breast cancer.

The CDR3 DNA reads as TGTGCCAGCAGCTTGGGACAGGGGGAAAATCAGCCCCAGCATTTT. Translating it yields CASSLGQGENQPQHF. V usage is TRBV7-2 and J usage is TRBJ1-5; 11 nucleotides line up with TRBD1. Trimming removed 3 bases from V and 4 bases from J; junction bases left unmatched: 2. Germline CDR1 SGHTA, CDR2 FQGNSA. The CDR3 extends over 15 amino acids.